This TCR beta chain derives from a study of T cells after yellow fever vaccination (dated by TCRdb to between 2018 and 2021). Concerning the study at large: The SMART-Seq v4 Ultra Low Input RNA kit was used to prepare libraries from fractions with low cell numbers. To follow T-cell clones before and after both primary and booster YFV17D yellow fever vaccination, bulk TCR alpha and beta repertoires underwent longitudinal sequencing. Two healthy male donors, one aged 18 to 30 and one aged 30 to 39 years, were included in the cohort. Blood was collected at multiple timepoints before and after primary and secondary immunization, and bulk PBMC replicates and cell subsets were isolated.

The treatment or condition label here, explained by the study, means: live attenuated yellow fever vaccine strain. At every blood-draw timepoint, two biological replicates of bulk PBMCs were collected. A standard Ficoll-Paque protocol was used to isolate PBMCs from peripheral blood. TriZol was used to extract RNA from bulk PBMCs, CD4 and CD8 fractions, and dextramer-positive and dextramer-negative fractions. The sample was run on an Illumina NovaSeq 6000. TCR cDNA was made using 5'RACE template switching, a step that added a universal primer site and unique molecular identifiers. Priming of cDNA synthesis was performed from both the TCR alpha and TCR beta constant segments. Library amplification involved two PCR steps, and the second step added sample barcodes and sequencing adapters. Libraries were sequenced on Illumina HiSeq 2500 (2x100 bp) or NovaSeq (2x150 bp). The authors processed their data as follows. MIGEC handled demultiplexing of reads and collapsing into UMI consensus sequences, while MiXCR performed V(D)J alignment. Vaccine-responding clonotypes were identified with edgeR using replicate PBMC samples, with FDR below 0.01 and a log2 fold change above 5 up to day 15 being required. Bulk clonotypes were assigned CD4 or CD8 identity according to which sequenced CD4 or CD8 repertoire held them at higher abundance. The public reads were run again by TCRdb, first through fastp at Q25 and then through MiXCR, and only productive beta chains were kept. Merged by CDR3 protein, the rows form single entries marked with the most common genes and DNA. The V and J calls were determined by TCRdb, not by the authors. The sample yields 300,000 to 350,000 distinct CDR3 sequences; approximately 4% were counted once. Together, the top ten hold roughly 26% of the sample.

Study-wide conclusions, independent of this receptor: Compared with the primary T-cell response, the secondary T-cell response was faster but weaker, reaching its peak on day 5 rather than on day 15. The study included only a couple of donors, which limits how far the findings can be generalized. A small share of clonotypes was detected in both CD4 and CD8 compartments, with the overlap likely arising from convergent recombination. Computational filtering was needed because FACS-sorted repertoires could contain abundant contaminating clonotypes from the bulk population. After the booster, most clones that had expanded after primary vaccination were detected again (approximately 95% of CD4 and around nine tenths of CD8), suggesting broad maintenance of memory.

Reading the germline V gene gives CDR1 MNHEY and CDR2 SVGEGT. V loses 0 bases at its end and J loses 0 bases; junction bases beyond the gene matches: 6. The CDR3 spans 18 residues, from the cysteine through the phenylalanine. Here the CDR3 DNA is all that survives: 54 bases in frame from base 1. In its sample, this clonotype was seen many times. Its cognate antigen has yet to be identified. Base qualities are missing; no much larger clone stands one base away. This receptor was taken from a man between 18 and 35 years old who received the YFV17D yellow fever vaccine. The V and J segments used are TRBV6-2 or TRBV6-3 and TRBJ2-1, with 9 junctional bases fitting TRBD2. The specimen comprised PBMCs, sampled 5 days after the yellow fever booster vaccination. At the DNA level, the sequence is TGTGCCAGCAGTTACTCGAACAGCGGGGGGCCCTCCTACAATGAGCAGTTCTTC. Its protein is CASSYSNSGGPSYNEQFF.